The 16 T cell receptor beta chains reported below all come from one sample, sequenced in a study of blood T cells in healthy people across ages. Then a second PCR, running about 7 to 11 cycles, was carried out with a sample-barcoded 5' primer and a J-beta primer mix. A single record per CDR3 protein comes from TCRdb applying MiXCR to the 5' RACE reads. The sample shows 1.5 million to 2 million distinct CDR3 sequences, approximately 28% of them seen only once. Sequenced: blood. The receptors were sampled from a woman under 40 in good health.

The genes are TRBV27 and TRBJ2-7; maybe TRBD2 (5 bases). The germline V gene encodes CDR1 MNHEY and CDR2 SMNVEV (reference sequence). This CDR3 has 16 residues. The V and J ends lost 6 bases and 3 bases respectively, with 21 bases between them. The CDR3 region is CASSPSGFGRNYEQYF. In DNA, the CDR3 is TGTGCCAGCAGCCCCTCGGGGTTCGGCAGGAACTACGAGCAGTACTTC.

This clonotype was counted at least ten times. The chain has TRBV24-1 and TRBJ2-1; the D gene is possibly TRBD2 (6 bases). With 7 bases removed from V and 6 bases from J, the gap between germline ends came to 18 bases. Per the germline V gene, CDR1 is KGHDR and CDR2 is SFDVKD. The CDR3 loop spans 15 amino acids. The CDR3 bases are TGTGCCACCAGCCTGGGAGGTAGAGTGAGCAATGAGCAGTTCTTC. It specifies CATSLGGRVSNEQFF.

This clonotype was counted a few times. The chain recombines TRBV7-9 with TRBJ1-1; D is unresolved. This CDR3 spans 14 amino acids. Germline V gene data show CDR1 as SEHNR and CDR2 as FQNEAQ (reference sequence). V was pared by 5 bases and J by 7 bases, with 17 bases between. CDR3 protein: CASSPVTRTNEAFF. The CDR3 coding sequence is TGTGCCAGCAGCCCCGTAACTAGAACCAATGAAGCTTTCTTT.

The chain links TRBV3-1 to TRBJ2-5; unclear D gene. The CDR3 sequence is 14 residues long. V was pared by 1 base and J by 3 bases, with 9 bases between. Germline CDR1 reads LGHDT; CDR2 reads YNNKEL (reference sequence). The CDR3 coding sequence is TGTGCCAGCAGCCAAGGGGATTTAAAAGAGACCCAGTACTTC. It codes for CASSQGDLKETQYF.

This clonotype was found many times. This sequence joins TRBV29-1 and TRBJ2-7, with D tentatively TRBD1 or TRBD2 (5 bases each). Germline lookup yields CDR1 SQVTM and CDR2 ANQGSEA. The CDR3 spans 13 residues. Trimming cost V 4 bases and J 4 bases, with 14 bases left between them. The CDR3 loop reads CSVVSGRSYEQYF. The DNA for the CDR3 is TGCAGCGTTGTATCGGGGCGGTCATACGAGCAGTACTTC.

This clonotype was observed a few times. The J gene is TRBJ2-4, the V gene TRBV12-3 or TRBV12-4; the D is unclear. This CDR3 comprises 14 residues. The V end was cut by 7 bases, the J end by 13 bases, with 23 bases between. Here the CDR3 DNA reads TGTGCCAGCACCGACCAGGTATCCTACAATGAGCAGTACTTC. Translating it yields CASTDQVSYNEQYF.

The chain links TRBV28 to TRBJ2-7; tentatively, D is TRBD2 (6 bases). Trimming stripped 2 bases from V and 10 bases from J, with 24 bases between. The V gene's germline CDR1 is MDHEN and CDR2 SYDVKM. CDR3 length equals 16 residues. CDR3 protein: CASSLPLGLHRGIQYF. CDR3 DNA: TGTGCCAGCAGTTTACCACTCGGACTCCACCGGGGGATCCAGTACTTC.

For this clonotype: Being one base from a much bigger clone, this may be a read error. CDR3 sequence (DNA): TGCAACGTGATACTAGCGGAGGGCCAAGAGACCCAGTACTTC. It encodes CNVILAEGQETQYF. The chain employs TRBV29-1 and TRBJ2-5; TRBD2 aligns across 8 bases. This CDR3 contains 14 residues. In germline, CDR1 is SQVTM, CDR2 ANQGSEA.

The rearrangement uses TRBV6-5 and TRBJ2-1, with 8 positions matching TRBD2. The germline CDR1 and CDR2 sequences are MNHEY and SVGAGI. There are 14 residues in the CDR3. V trimming: 9 bases; J trimming: 9 bases; junction bases outside the gene matches: 13. As DNA, the CDR3 is TGTGCCAGTAAGCCGGGACTAGAGAAGACTGAGCAGTTCTTC. This translates into CASKPGLEKTEQFF.

This clonotype occurred a few times. This chain uses TRBV7-9 with TRBJ2-7; the D is unclear. With the DNA end fitting TRBJ2-5 better, the J assignment may be wrong. There are 14 residues in the CDR3. Germline V lookup: CDR1 SEHNR, CDR2 FQNEAQ (reference sequence). CDR3 sequence: CASSQDPATKTQYF. CDR3 coding DNA: TGTGCCAGCAGCCAGGACCCGGCGACGAAGACCCAGTACTTC.

This clonotype was found many times. The V and J genes are TRBV12-3 or TRBV12-4 and TRBJ2-7; D gene uncertain. The CDR3 runs 12 residues. V gave up 3 bases and J gave up 2 bases, with 5 bases separating them. The CDR3 DNA follows: TGTGCCAGCAGTTTCAACACCTACGAGCAGTACTTC. This gives the protein CASSFNTYEQYF.

This clonotype occurred a few times. The V and J genes are TRBV20-1 and TRBJ1-1, with a weak D call TRBD1 (6 bases). CDR3 length: 15 amino acids. The ends were cut back, 2 bases at V and 3 bases at J, with 16 bases in the middle. Per germline, CDR1 DFQATT and CDR2 SNEGSKA (reference sequence). The CDR3: CSARPPPGVDTEAFF. For the CDR3, the DNA is TGCAGTGCTAGACCCCCCCCAGGGGTTGACACTGAAGCTTTCTTT.

The genes are TRBV29-1 and TRBJ2-2; 8 bases are shared with TRBD2. The germline CDR1 and CDR2 sequences are SQVTM and ANQGSEA. V lost 6 bases, J lost 3 bases, and 9 bases stayed unmatched. This CDR3 spans 15 amino acids. The CDR3 is CSVRKRETYTGELFF. The CDR3 DNA reads as TGCAGCGTCCGAAAGCGGGAGACTTACACCGGGGAGCTGTTTTTT.

This clonotype was seen more than once but under ten times. The chain couples TRBV24-1 to TRBJ2-2, with D possibly being TRBD2 (5 bases). The length of the CDR3 is 14 residues. The V end was cut by 3 bases, the J end by 6 bases, with 10 bases between. Germline CDR1 and CDR2: KGHDR and SFDVKD. This CDR3 reads CATSDPTSSGELFF. CDR3 coding DNA: TGTGCCACCAGTGATCCAACTAGTTCCGGGGAGCTGTTTTTT.

This clonotype was found many times. The V gene is TRBV4-3, the J gene TRBJ2-7; 11 nucleotides align to TRBD2. Per the germline V gene, CDR1 is LGHNA and CDR2 is YSLEER. V dropped 0 bases and J dropped 2; count of bases not matched to a gene: 9. This CDR3 comprises 18 residues. The CDR3 bases are TGCGCCAGCAGCCAAGATGAACTAGCGGGAGTCGGTACCTACGAGCAGTACTTC. Translated: CASSQDELAGVGTYEQYF.

The genes are TRBV7-2 and TRBJ1-2; 7 bases are shared with TRBD1. J lost 4 bases, V lost 7 bases, and 6 bases had no gene match. Germline values: CDR1 SGHTA, CDR2 FQGNSA. The CDR3 runs to 13 residues. CDR3 coding DNA: TGTGCCAGCACAGGGGGAGCAGGCTATGGCTACACCTTC. It is translated as CASTGGAGYGYTF.